The 24 T cell receptor beta chains listed next were all sequenced from one sample in a study of human T cells and chemical hapten exposure. The time point: patch test 3, about 24 weeks after DPC sensitization. Treatment given: therapeutic diphenylcyclopropenone sensitization with weekly scalp DPC. TCRdb re-analysed the RACE reads in MiXCR, keeping a single row per CDR3 protein. The sample shows about 30,000 distinct CDR3 sequences, about 5.6% of them seen only once. The specimen comprised whole blood, sampled in connection with sensitization to the hapten diphenylcyclopropenone (DPC). The receptors stem from a man under 40 with alopecia areata. Some clones in this sample may be carry-over from other donors' samples.

This clonotype was observed many times. This chain joins TRBV9 and TRBJ1-1; 9 bases agree with TRBD1. Germline CDR1 reads SGDLS; CDR2 reads YYNGEE. The CDR3 runs 16 residues. V lost 4 bases to trimming and J lost 0 bases; unmatched junction nucleotides: 7. The CDR3 loop reads CASSSYRGRMNTEAFF. In nucleotides, the CDR3 is TGTGCCAGCAGCAGTTACAGGGGGCGGATGAACACTGAAGCTTTCTTT.

This clonotype was counted at least ten times. The chain links TRBV24-1 to TRBJ2-3; TRBD2 matches 9 bases. Germline V gene data show CDR1 as KGHDR and CDR2 as SFDVKD. V dropped 0 bases and J dropped 4; count of bases not matched to a gene: 4. The CDR3 spans 16 residues. CDR3: CATSDLGGGAADTQYF. In DNA, the CDR3 is TGTGCCACCAGTGATTTGGGCGGGGGGGCCGCAGATACGCAGTATTTT.

At least ten counts were recorded for this clonotype. This chain connects TRBV7-2 to TRBJ2-7; no clear D. Germline V gene lookup returns CDR1 SGHTA and CDR2 FQGNSA. This CDR3 comprises 14 residues. V was cut by 1 base and J by 1 base, with 8 bases left in between. The CDR3 sequence: CASSLDEVSYEQYF. DNA for the CDR3: TGTGCCAGCAGCTTAGACGAGGTTTCCTACGAGCAGTACTTC.

This clonotype was recorded many times. The V gene is TRBV20-1, the J gene TRBJ1-5; no definite D call. Germline V gives CDR1 DFQATT, CDR2 SNEGSKA (reference sequence). This CDR3 region has 13 residues. Trimming took 4 bases from V and 0 from J, leaving 7 bases between them. The CDR3: CSAKKDSNQPQHF. CDR3 in DNA: TGCAGTGCTAAAAAAGATAGCAATCAGCCCCAGCATTTT.

At least ten counts were recorded for this clonotype. The junction departs from the called germline gene at one end, perhaps through a read error. This chain connects TRBV7-7 to TRBJ2-2; 8 bases fit TRBD1. Germline values: CDR1 SSHAT, CDR2 FNYEAQ (reference sequence). The CDR3 covers 15 residues. CDR3 residues: CASSVGTGNTGELFF. DNA of the CDR3: TGTGCTAGCAGCGTTGGGACAGGGAACACCGGGGAGCTGTTTTTT.

The sample holds many counts of this clonotype. V is TRBV15 and J is TRBJ2-5; 7 bases map to TRBD2. Germline V gene data show CDR1 as LNHNV and CDR2 as YYDKDF (reference sequence). There are 13 residues in the CDR3. V trimming: 0 bases; J trimming: 8 bases; junction bases outside the gene matches: 3. The CDR3 spells CATSRDREGTQYF. The CDR3 DNA sequence: TGTGCCACCAGCAGAGACAGGGAGGGAACCCAGTACTTC.

The sample holds many counts of this clonotype. The V call is TRBV29-1, the J call TRBJ2-2; D unresolved. The CDR3 contains 15 residues. CDR1 and CDR2 from the germline V gene are SQVTM and ANQGSEA. V was pared by 1 base and J by 3 bases, with 12 bases between. The CDR3 reads CSVEVARADTGELFF. In DNA form, the CDR3 reads TGCAGCGTTGAAGTGGCACGGGCGGACACCGGGGAGCTGTTTTTT.

The sample holds many counts of this clonotype. The rearrangement uses TRBV9 and TRBJ2-5, with D unclear. The CDR3 is made up of 12 amino acids. Germline V CDR1 and CDR2: SGDLS, YYNGEE. V was shortened by 4 bases and J by 6 bases, with 10 bases between the two germline ends. CDR3: CASSPNLKTQYF. CDR3 nucleotides: TGTGCCAGCAGCCCAAACCTGAAGACCCAGTACTTC.

This clonotype was seen repeatedly, ten times or more. The gene calls are TRBV27 and TRBJ2-5; TRBD2 matches 7 bases. Trimming cost V 1 base and J 3 bases; bases outside gene matches: 8. Germline-derived CDR1 and CDR2 are MNHEY and SMNVEV (reference sequence). The CDR3 has 16 residues. As DNA, the CDR3 is TGTGCCAGCAGTTTATTCGGACTAGTTGAAGAAGAGACCCAGTACTTC. Protein product: CASSLFGLVEEETQYF.

This clonotype was counted ten times or more. The chain uses TRBV29-1 and TRBJ1-2, with D unresolved. The germline gives CDR1 SQVTM, CDR2 ANQGSEA. The length of the CDR3 is 11 residues. V lost 5 bases to trimming and J lost 4 bases, with 8 bases between them. This chain's CDR3 is CSVTEGYGYTF. The DNA for the CDR3 is TGCAGCGTTACAGAAGGCTATGGCTACACCTTC.

The sample holds many counts of this clonotype. The chain links TRBV29-1 to TRBJ2-1; 7 bases are shared with TRBD2. The junction had 8 bases not matched to a gene; V was cut back by 3 bases and J by 3 bases. The CDR3 runs to 15 residues. Germline V gene sequence: CDR1 SQVTM, CDR2 ANQGSEA. The CDR3 loop reads CSVDPAGVSYNEQFF. In DNA, the CDR3 is TGCAGCGTTGATCCTGCGGGAGTTAGCTACAATGAGCAGTTCTTC.

This clonotype was found many times. The chain combines TRBV10-3 with TRBJ2-5, with unresolved D. Germline-derived CDR1 and CDR2 are ENHRY and SYGVKD. Trimming shortened V by 0 bases and J by 5 bases, and 10 bases separated the two germline ends. This CDR3 is built from 14 residues. The CDR3 reads CAISESYSWETQYF. The DNA for the CDR3 is TGTGCCATCAGTGAGTCCTACAGTTGGGAGACCCAGTACTTC.

This clonotype was observed at least ten times. The chain carries TRBV7-2 and TRBJ2-5; 10 nucleotides align to TRBD2. Germline lookup yields CDR1 SGHTA and CDR2 FQGNSA. After removal of 4 bases from V and 1 base from J, the junction contained 9 bases not matched to a gene. The CDR3 totals 17 residues. The CDR3 sequence: CASSSPLAGARQETQYF. CDR3 nucleotide sequence: TGTGCCAGCAGCTCGCCCCTAGCGGGGGCCCGCCAAGAGACCCAGTACTTC.

This clonotype was observed at least ten times. The gene calls are TRBV21-1 and TRBJ2-7; TRBD1 reflects the table's D call only, with no check against the DNA. TRBV21-1 is labeled a pseudogene. There are 14 residues in the CDR3. The CDR3 reads CASSTPGMTDEQYF. The CDR3 DNA is TGTGCCAGCAGCACCCCGGGTATGACCGACGAGCAGTACTTC.

The table lists this clonotype with many counts. The chain has TRBV7-2 and TRBJ2-3; 8 nucleotides agree with TRBD2. The CDR3 has 17 residues. The junction had 16 bases not matched to a gene; V was cut back by 5 bases and J by 6 bases. Germline V gene data show CDR1 as SGHTA and CDR2 as FQGNSA. This CDR3 reads CASSPSPGTRGRDTQYF. The CDR3 DNA reads as TGTGCCAGCAGCCCTTCCCCGGGGACCCGCGGGAGGGATACGCAGTATTTT.

This clonotype was seen at least ten times. This chain uses TRBV5-1 with TRBJ1-5; no reliable D call. Germline values: CDR1 SGHRS, CDR2 YFSETQ. V was pared by 0 bases and J by 7 bases, with 11 bases between. The CDR3 spans 14 residues. As DNA, the CDR3 is TGCGCCAGCAGCTTGGAAGGGAGAGACCAGCCCCAGCATTTT. It yields the protein CASSLEGRDQPQHF.

This clonotype has a count of ten or more. V usage is TRBV18 and J usage is TRBJ1-1; 9 bases fit TRBD1. V lost 2 bases to trimming and J lost 4 bases; unmatched junction nucleotides: 11. The CDR3 runs to 17 residues. Germline CDR1 reads KGHSH; CDR2 reads LQKENI. In DNA form, the CDR3 reads TGTGCCAGCTCACCATCGTCATTCCGGGACAGGGTCACTGAAGCTTTCTTT. Protein sequence: CASSPSSFRDRVTEAFF. The full variable domain, its missing parts supplied by reference TRBV18 and TRBJ1-1, is NAGVMQNPRHLVRRRGQEARLRCSPMKGHSHVYWYRQLPEEGLKFMVYLQKENIIDESGMPKERFSAEFPKEGPSILRIQQVVRGDSAAYFCASSPSSFRDRVTEAFFGQGTRLTVV.

In its sample, this clonotype was seen many times. The V and J genes are TRBV20-1 and TRBJ2-2; D is ambiguous. V was cut by 5 bases and J by 1 base, with 8 bases left in between. In germline, CDR1 is DFQATT, CDR2 SNEGSKA (reference sequence). CDR3 length equals 13 residues. CDR3 residues: CSAGALNTGELFF. CDR3 DNA sequence: TGCAGTGCTGGAGCTCTGAACACCGGGGAGCTGTTTTTT.

This clonotype came up many times. The J gene is TRBJ2-6, the V gene TRBV12-3 or TRBV12-4, with TRBD1 as a possible D gene (5 bases). V was trimmed by 7 bases and J by 0 bases, leaving 10 bases between them. The CDR3 sequence is 15 residues long. CDR3 amino acids: CASILTDSGANVLTF. CDR3 DNA sequence: TGTGCCAGCATACTGACAGACTCTGGGGCCAACGTCCTGACTTTC.

This clonotype was seen ten or more times. This chain joins TRBV11-3 and TRBJ2-2; tentatively, D is TRBD2 (5 bases). Germline CDR1 SGHNT, CDR2 YENEEA. Trimming cost V 3 bases and J 3 bases, with 11 bases left between them. CDR3 length equals 15 residues. CDR3 sequence: CASSLGEPDTGELFF. The DNA of the CDR3 is TGTGCCAGCAGCTTGGGAGAGCCGGACACCGGGGAGCTGTTTTTT.

This clonotype showed up many times. V is TRBV4-2 and J is TRBJ2-2; D gene unclear. Germline V gene data show CDR1 as LGHNA and CDR2 as YNFKEQ. Trimming removed 2 bases at V and 1 base at J, with 8 bases between. The length of the CDR3 is 15 residues. This CDR3 reads CASSQIPGNTGELFF. CDR3 coding DNA: TGTGCCAGCAGCCAAATTCCCGGGAACACCGGGGAGCTGTTTTTT.

This clonotype occurred many times. The chain combines TRBV20-1 with TRBJ2-1, with D uncertain. The CDR3 is made up of 11 amino acids. The ends were cut back, 4 bases at V and 10 bases at J, with 11 bases in the middle. Germline V CDR1 and CDR2: DFQATT, SNEGSKA (reference sequence). The CDR3 DNA reads TGCAGTGCTACCCAACAGCTAGAGCAGTTCTTC. Translated: CSATQQLEQFF.

This clonotype was detected ten times or more. V is TRBV4-2 and J is TRBJ1-5; TRBD1 matches at 9 bases. Per germline, CDR1 LGHNA and CDR2 YNFKEQ. The CDR3 runs to 16 residues. J lost 5 bases, V lost 2 bases, and 7 bases had no gene match. The CDR3 DNA sequence: TGTGCCAGCAGCCAAAGCCGACAGGGGGTCGATCAGCCCCAGCATTTT. This codes for CASSQSRQGVDQPQHF.

The CDR3 nucleotides are TGTGCCAGCTCAGAGGTTCCCCTTAATGAAAAACTGTTTTTT. Translation gives CASSEVPLNEKLFF. This sequence joins TRBV2 and TRBJ1-4; the D is unclear. With 8 bases removed from V and 4 bases from J, the gap between germline ends came to 14 bases. Germline CDR1 reads SNHLY; CDR2 reads FYNNEI. There are 14 residues in the CDR3.